The present T cell receptor (beta chain) was sequenced within a study of blood T cell repertoires in COVID-19. At the level of the study: In each case, the material was cDNA or gDNA derived from T cells, B-cell-depleted T cells, or PBMCs.

The CDR3 extends over 14 amino acids. Germline lookup yields CDR1 SQVTM and CDR2 ANQGSEA. Trimming cost V 3 bases and J 5 bases; bases outside gene matches: 4. Generated by immunoSEQ multiplex PCR, the TCRdb table keeps only in-frame clones and is missing some. The sample has approximately 360,000 clones, over 80% seen once. Individuals aged 18 to 89 years were recruited from around 22 US areas. Source material: PBMCs or T cells enriched from blood (not recorded which). The source of this sequence is a woman aged 45-65 years who had recovered from COVID-19. V and J are TRBV29-1 and TRBJ2-1; 10 nucleotides align to TRBD2. The CDR3 here is CSVEPSGGNNEQFF. The CDR3 nucleotides read TGCAGCGTTGAGCCTAGCGGGGGAAACAATGAGCAGTTCTTC.